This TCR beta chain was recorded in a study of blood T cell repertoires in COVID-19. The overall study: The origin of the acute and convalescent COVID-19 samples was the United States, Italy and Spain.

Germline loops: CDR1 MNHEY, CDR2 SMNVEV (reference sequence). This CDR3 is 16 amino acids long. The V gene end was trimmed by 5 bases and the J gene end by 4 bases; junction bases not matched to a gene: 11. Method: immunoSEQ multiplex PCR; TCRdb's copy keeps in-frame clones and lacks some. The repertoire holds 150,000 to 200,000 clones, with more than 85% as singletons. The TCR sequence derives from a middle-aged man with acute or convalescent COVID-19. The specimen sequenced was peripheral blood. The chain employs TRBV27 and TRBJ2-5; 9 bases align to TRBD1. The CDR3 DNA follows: TGTGCCAGCAGTCAGCAAGGGACAGGGTTGGGAGAGACCCAGTACTTC. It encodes CASSQQGTGLGETQYF.